The subject of this entry is one T cell receptor beta chain. This clone was detected a few times. The target of this receptor is not known. No much larger clone is present one base from it, and per-base qualities are unavailable. These data come from a study of T cell repertoires in Merkel cell carcinoma (dated by TCRdb to the late 2010s). Notes on the research overall: Patients who had received intralesional immunotherapy or systemic immune checkpoint blockade ahead of the biopsy were left out. The MCPyV-specific clonotypes were initially defined from expanded tumor-infiltrating lymphocytes through tetramer sorting, cloning and paired TCR sequencing. To be included, a participant needed a diagnosis of MCPyV-positive Merkel cell carcinoma and tumor-infiltrating lymphocytes that had been successfully expanded in vitro.

Paper-wide results and their limitations: Normal tissue biopsies were not studied.

Every study subject tested positive for serum antibodies to T-antigen and had biopsy-confirmed Merkel cell carcinoma that was MCPyV-positive. Five or six adjacent 10-micron frozen tumor sections were used for genomic DNA extraction without cell sorting or culture. Tumor biopsy tissue of roughly 5 x 5 x 5 mm was frozen in optimal cutting temperature compound. In the frozen biopsy, scout sections stained with hematoxylin and eosin confirmed plenty of Merkel cell carcinoma along with infiltrating cells. The CDR3 sequence holds 15 residues, the cysteine and phenylalanine included. Here the CDR3 DNA is all that survives: 45 bases in frame from base 1. The trim is 2 bases for V and 3 bases for J, with a gap of 13 bases between the germline ends. The germline V gene encodes CDR1 SGHAT and CDR2 FQDESV (reference sequence). The immunoSEQ assay was used for TRB CDR3 sequencing and data processing of tumor genomic DNA. TCRdb mirrors the immuneACCESS table, restricted to in-frame sequences. Some clones are absent from its copies; in checked studies, under half trace to an unresolved V gene, and the reason for the others is unknown. The sample yields some 14,000 clones; 65% to 85% were counted once. The ten largest account for roughly 15% of the sample.

The clonotype was recovered from an adult with Merkel cell carcinoma. The sequence is built from TRBV11-1 and TRBJ1-1; no D gene is confidently identified. The sequenced material came from tumor tissue. The DNA reads TGTGCCAGCAGCTTATTCTGGACGGGAGACACTGAAGCTTTCTTT. Its coded protein is CASSLFWTGDTEAFF. The variable domain in full, with residues beyond the CDR3 obtained from the reference TRBV11-1 and TRBJ1-1 genes, is EAEVAQSPRYKITEKSQAVAFWCDPISGHATLYWYRQILGQGPELLVQFQDESVVDDSQLPKDRFSAERLKGVDSTLKIQPAELGDSAMYLCASSLFWTGDTEAFFGQGTRLTVV.